The count of the clone carrying this T cell receptor (beta chain) is one. The record originates from a study of blood T cell repertoires in COVID-19. This CDR3 spans 17 amino acids. V shed 2 bases and J shed 3 bases, with 20 bases lying between them. Looked up from germline, CDR1 is SEHNR and CDR2 is FQNEAQ (reference sequence). Profiling relied on immunoSEQ multiplex PCR, and the TCRdb table lists in-frame clones only, not all of them. The table shows over 150,000 clones, with 80% to 85% occurring only once. The specimen sequenced was PBMCs or T cells enriched from blood (not recorded which). This TCR came from a man in his forties who had recovered from COVID-19. V is TRBV7-9 and J is TRBJ2-7; TRBD2 is a possible D gene (5 bases). CDR3 DNA sequence: TGTGCCAGCAGCTTATTAGCGCCCCTTGATCTCGGCTACGAGCAGTACTTC. This gives the protein CASSLLAPLDLGYEQYF.